This T cell receptor (beta chain) was obtained from a study of T-cell reconstitution after alpha-beta-depleted transplantation in children. Study-level results: T-cell counts and diversity at one year following transplant were attributed mainly to newly produced T cells. At day 60, the high TCRbeta diversity found in some patients originated from recipient T cells and thymic progenitors that had survived.

Preparation of the TCRbeta library was carried out with unique molecular identifiers. TCRdb redid the calling of the PCR reads with MiXCR, one entry per CDR3 protein. This table has about 250,000 distinct CDR3 sequences, around 25% appearing once. J gave up 3 bases and V 4 bases, and 8 bases lay outside the gene matches. The CDR3 runs to 16 residues. Germline V CDR1 and CDR2: MNHEY, SMNVEV (reference sequence). This clonotype was observed a handful of times. What it binds is not known. The sample here was PBMCs, mostly from graft donor cells, taken 360 days after TCRalphabeta/CD19-depleted stem cell transplant. The clonotype comes from a female patient under 10 years old who had a stem cell transplant for congenital amegakaryocytic thrombocytopenia, so the T cells may come from the graft donor. The chain joins TRBV27 to TRBJ2-7; 11 nucleotides line up with TRBD2. The CDR3 region is CASSWDPGTSGYEQYF. In nucleotides, the CDR3 is TGTGCCAGCAGTTGGGACCCCGGGACTAGCGGCTACGAGCAGTACTTC.